The rows below give T cell receptor beta chains drawn from one sample of a study of T cells in Graves' hyperthyroidism and ophthalmopathy. TCRdb re-called the multiplex PCR reads through MiXCR, storing one row per CDR3 protein. The sample has a few hundred thousand distinct CDR3 sequences, 16% seen once. Sequenced: blood. The source is a woman aged 25 to 39 with Graves' ophthalmopathy. Both conserved end residues are part of each CDR3. A D gene is named only where the DNA matches it firmly. The size field is filled for only some rows; it gives once, few, many or a size class.

size: many; D: TRBD1; V: TRBV4-1; J: TRBJ2-1; DNA: TGCGCCAGCAGCCAGGACGGGACAGTCCAACCCCCCTACAATGAGCAGTTCTTC; CDR3: CASSQDGTVQPPYNEQFF
size: many; D: TRBD2; V: TRBV11-2; J: TRBJ2-2; DNA: TGTGCCAGCAGCCCCCCTAGCGGGATTAACACCGGGGAGCTGTTTTTT; CDR3: CASSPPSGINTGELFF
size: few; D: TRBD2; V: TRBV6-2/TRBV6-3; J: TRBJ2-1; DNA: TGTGCCAGCAGTTCCCCACTCACTAGCGGGAGGATGGATGAGCAGTTCTTC; CDR3: CASSSPLTSGRMDEQFF
size: .; D: .; V: TRBV18; J: TRBJ2-7; DNA: TGTGCCAGCTCTGATAGGACGGGAAACTACGAGCAGTACTTC; CDR3: CASSDRTGNYEQYF
size: .; D: .; V: TRBV7-2; J: TRBJ1-1; DNA: TGTGCCAGCAGCCGTGGGGGTTCCACTGAAGCTTTCTTT; CDR3: CASSRGGSTEAFF
size: many; D: TRBD2; V: TRBV7-2; J: TRBJ2-3; DNA: TGTGCCAGCAGCTTTAGCGGGACGAGCACAGATACGCAGTATTTT; CDR3: CASSFSGTSTDTQYF
size: .; D: TRBD1; V: TRBV18; J: TRBJ2-7; DNA: TGTGCCAGCTCACCACGGGACAGGGCCTCCTACGAGCAGTACTTC; CDR3: CASSPRDRASYEQYF
size: few; D: .; V: TRBV7-9; J: TRBJ2-2; DNA: TGTGCCAGCAGCTTAAGGCATCCGAACACCGGGGAGCTGTTTTTT; CDR3: CASSLRHPNTGELFF
size: many; D: TRBD1; V: TRBV12-3/TRBV12-4; J: TRBJ1-1; DNA: TGTGCCAGCAGTGAGGGACAGGGAGGAAACACTGAAGCTTTCTTT; CDR3: CASSEGQGGNTEAFF
size: few; D: .; V: TRBV6-5; J: TRBJ2-7; DNA: TGTGCCAGCAGTTACTCGGAACCCTCGAGCTCCTACGAGCAGTACTTC; CDR3: CASSYSEPSSSYEQYF
size: many; D: .; V: TRBV20-1; J: TRBJ1-1; DNA: TGCAGTGCTATTACCGGGAGGCTAAACACTGAAGCTTTCTTT; CDR3: CSAITGRLNTEAFF
size: .; D: TRBD2; V: TRBV15; J: TRBJ2-7; DNA: TGTGCCACCAGCAGAGAAAGGTGGACTAGCGCCTACGAGCAGTACTTC; CDR3: CATSRERWTSAYEQYF
size: few; D: .; V: TRBV4-1; J: TRBJ2-7; DNA: TGCGCCAGCAGCCAAGAGAGGCGGGCCGACTACGAGCAGTACTTC; CDR3: CASSQERRADYEQYF
size: few; D: .; V: TRBV4-3; J: TRBJ1-4; DNA: TGCGCCAGCAGCCAAGATGGGCAGGAGGGCCTTGCAACTAATGAAAAACTGTTTTTT; CDR3: CASSQDGQEGLATNEKLFF
size: .; D: TRBD1; V: TRBV13; J: TRBJ1-1; DNA: TGTGCCAGCAGCCCATTCGACAGGGGGAACACTGAAGCTTTCTTT; CDR3: CASSPFDRGNTEAFF
size: once; D: TRBD1; V: TRBV30; J: TRBJ2-5; DNA: TGTGCCGCAGACAGGGCCGGAGAGACCCAGTACTTC; CDR3: CAADRAGETQYF
size: few; D: TRBD1; V: TRBV4-2; J: TRBJ1-1; DNA: TGTGCCAGCAGCCAAGGTTATAGGGACAGGCGAACTGAAGCTTTCTTT; CDR3: CASSQGYRDRRTEAFF
size: many; D: .; V: TRBV30; J: TRBJ2-3; DNA: TGTGCCTGGAGTCCCAGAGATACGCAGTATTTT; CDR3: CAWSPRDTQYF
size: .; D: .; V: TRBV6-2/TRBV6-3; J: TRBJ1-2; DNA: TGTGCCAGCAGTTACAAGGCTAACTATGGCTACACCTTC; CDR3: CASSYKANYGYTF
size: few; D: TRBD2; V: TRBV11-2; J: TRBJ2-5; DNA: TGTGCCAGCCTTACTAGCGGGATGGCGGTAGAGACCCAGTACTTC; CDR3: CASLTSGMAVETQYF
size: many; D: .; V: TRBV13; J: TRBJ2-7; DNA: TGTGCCAGCAGCTCCTCCGGGGTCTACGAGCAGTACTTC; CDR3: CASSSSGVYEQYF
size: .; D: TRBD2; V: TRBV9; J: TRBJ2-2; DNA: TGTGCCAGCAGCACATGGGGACTAGCGGGAGTGTGGACCGGGGAGCTGTTTTTT; CDR3: CASSTWGLAGVWTGELFF
size: many; D: .; V: TRBV20-1; J: TRBJ2-7; DNA: TGCAGTGCTAAGACGAGCAGTCATTACGAGCAGTACTTC; CDR3: CSAKTSSHYEQYF
size: .; D: TRBD2; V: TRBV12-3/TRBV12-4; J: TRBJ2-3; DNA: TGTGCCAGCAGGATGATACTAGCGGGAGAGGGGGATACGCAGTATTTT; CDR3: CASRMILAGEGDTQYF
size: few; D: .; V: TRBV7-2; J: TRBJ2-7; DNA: TGTGCCAGCAGCCCCAGTGGGAGGAAAGTCTCCTACGAGCAGTACTTC; CDR3: CASSPSGRKVSYEQYF
size: .; D: TRBD1; V: TRBV6-5; J: TRBJ2-7; DNA: TGTGCCAGCAGATATGGACAGGGGACCTACGAGCAGTACTTC; CDR3: CASRYGQGTYEQYF
size: .; D: TRBD1; V: TRBV6-9; J: TRBJ1-5; DNA: TGTGCCAGCAGTTCAGGGGGGACGGATTTTAATCAGCCCCAGCATTTT; CDR3: CASSSGGTDFNQPQHF
size: once; D: TRBD1; V: TRBV7-3; J: TRBJ2-7; DNA: TGTGCCAGCACGGCGGGACAGGGGGCGTGGGAGCAGTACTTC; CDR3: CASTAGQGAWEQYF
size: many; D: .; V: TRBV28; J: TRBJ2-5; DNA: TGTGCCAGCAGTGCCAGGGGTGAGACCCAGTACTTC; CDR3: CASSARGETQYF
size: .; D: .; V: TRBV19; J: TRBJ1-2; DNA: TGTGCCAGTAGTATGGCCATGTATGGCTACACCTTC; CDR3: CASSMAMYGYTF
size: .; D: .; V: TRBV4-3; J: TRBJ2-5; DNA: TGCGCCAGCAGCCAAGTGGGGCAGGGCCAAGAGACCCAGTACTTC; CDR3: CASSQVGQGQETQYF
size: few; D: TRBD1; V: TRBV12-3/TRBV12-4; J: TRBJ1-5; DNA: TGTGCCAGCAGACAGGGGGGCGACCCCCAGCATTTT; CDR3: CASRQGGDPQHF
size: few; D: .; V: TRBV7-2; J: TRBJ1-5; DNA: TGTGCCAGCAGTCTTATTTTAGGGGGAGGACAGCCCCAGCATTTT; CDR3: CASSLILGGGQPQHF
size: many; D: TRBD2; V: TRBV27; J: TRBJ2-1; DNA: TGTGCCAGCAGTTCGCTCCAAAGACTAGCGGGGGACTCGGAGCAGTTCTTC; CDR3: CASSSLQRLAGDSEQFF
size: .; D: TRBD2; V: TRBV19; J: TRBJ2-1; DNA: TGTGCCAGTTTAGGCGGGAGATATGAGCAGTTCTTC; CDR3: CASLGGRYEQFF
size: many; D: TRBD2; V: TRBV5-1; J: TRBJ2-2; DNA: TGCGCCAGCAGCCTACTGGGGGGGATCGACGGGGAGCTGTTTTTT; CDR3: CASSLLGGIDGELFF
size: many; D: TRBD1; V: TRBV28; J: TRBJ1-2; DNA: TGTGCCAGCCGACAGGGACACGGGCGAATCGGCTATGGCTACACCTTC; CDR3: CASRQGHGRIGYGYTF
size: few; D: .; V: TRBV28; J: TRBJ2-2; DNA: TGTGCCAGCAGAAGGGGTGGGACCGGGGAGCTGTTTTTT; CDR3: CASRRGGTGELFF
size: many; D: .; V: TRBV27; J: TRBJ2-4; DNA: TGTGCCAGCAGCCCTTATGGGTCAGGCGGGCAAAACATTCAGTACTTC; CDR3: CASSPYGSGGQNIQYF
size: many; D: TRBD2; V: TRBV7-8; J: TRBJ2-1; DNA: TGTGCCAGCAGCCCGCCGGGTAGCGGGAGGGCATATGAGCAGTTCTTC; CDR3: CASSPPGSGRAYEQFF
size: many; D: .; V: TRBV7-2; J: TRBJ2-1; DNA: TGTGCCAGCAGCTTAACTCACAATGAGCAGTTCTTC; CDR3: CASSLTHNEQFF
size: .; D: TRBD1; V: TRBV9; J: TRBJ1-6; DNA: TGTGCCAGCGGGGGGACAGGGGATTCACCCCTCCACTTT; CDR3: CASGGTGDSPLHF
size: .; D: TRBD1; V: TRBV5-1; J: TRBJ2-7; DNA: TGTGCCAGCAGCTTAACAGGGGGCATATACAATGAGCAGTACTTC; CDR3: CASSLTGGIYNEQYF
size: many; D: .; V: TRBV7-2; J: TRBJ2-3; DNA: TGTGCCAGCAGCACAGTTTGGGGCACAGATACGCAGTATTTT; CDR3: CASSTVWGTDTQYF
size: .; D: TRBD2; V: TRBV7-2; J: TRBJ2-1; DNA: TGTGCCAGCAGCCGAAGACTAGCGGACAATGAGCAGTTCTTC; CDR3: CASSRRLADNEQFF
size: few; D: TRBD1; V: TRBV2; J: TRBJ1-2; DNA: TGTGCCAGCAGTTGGGACAGTTCCTTCTATGGCTACACCTTC; CDR3: CASSWDSSFYGYTF
size: many; D: .; V: TRBV27; J: TRBJ2-3; DNA: TGTGCCAGCAGTTTTATCGCAGATACGCAGTATTTT; CDR3: CASSFIADTQYF
size: .; D: TRBD2; V: TRBV14; J: TRBJ2-1; DNA: TGTGCCAGCAGCTTTCGCCTAGCGGGAGTAGGGAATGAGCAGTTCTTC; CDR3: CASSFRLAGVGNEQFF
size: many; D: .; V: TRBV20-1; J: TRBJ2-3; DNA: TGCAGTGCTAGAAGTAAAATGGTCAGGGCCCCAGATACGCAGTATTTT; CDR3: CSARSKMVRAPDTQYF